The entry below gives a single T cell receptor beta chain sequence along with its context. Its antigen is not yet known. Base qualities are missing; no much larger clone stands one base away. V loses 1 base of germline sequence and J loses 1 base, and the interval between the two ends is 10 bases. Taken from cysteine to phenylalanine, the CDR3 has 16 residues. The only DNA kept is the CDR3, 48 bases in frame from the first base. Based on the germline V gene, the CDR1 and CDR2 sequences are LGHNA and YNFKEQ. Peripheral blood CD8+ and CD4+ T cells from healthy donors, Susac syndrome patients and multiple sclerosis patients were profiled by high-throughput TCR beta sequencing. Healthy donors were age- and sex-matched controls. Bulk CD8+ and CD4+ T cells were purified by magnetic negative isolation, while CD8+ TEMRA cells were enriched using FACS. Blood was collected in EDTA tubes and processed within 24 hours, with PBMCs isolated through density gradient centrifugation. PBMCs intended for TCR sequencing were frozen in liquid nitrogen and were later thawed in a 37 degrees C water bath. The sorted or isolated CD4+, CD8+ and CD8+ TEMRA cells had a purity of 90% or higher.

The sample is drawn from a study of CD8 T cells in Susac syndrome (dated by TCRdb to between 2018 and 2021). About the full investigation: Whether CD8+ T cell activation and differentiation in Susac syndrome was antigen driven was tested using repertoire sequencing.

RNA was extracted using the RNeasy kit, and about 0.45 to 1 ug of the RNA was reverse transcribed with random hexamers. TCR beta CDR3 regions were amplified with the immunoSEQ multiplex PCR assay covering 54 Vbeta and 13 Jbeta segments. To correct PCR amplification bias, a synthetic template baseline was used for both primer optimization and computational correction. The paper's data handling went like this. Reads were assigned to V, D and J genes according to IMGT and analyzed in immunoSEQ Analyzer, with only productive sequences retained. Clonality was computed as one minus Shannon entropy normalized by log2 of the number of productive unique sequences. For each patient and control, public and private clones were evaluated within the 100 most prevalent clones. A clone was defined as Susac-specific if it was absent from the healthy and MS cohorts, from around 960 published viral clones and from other ImmuneACCESS disease sequences. The public reads were reanalyzed by TCRdb: fastp trimming at Q25, MiXCR alignment, in-frame beta chains only. Each entry is one CDR3 protein sequence, shown with its most common DNA and genes. TCRdb's processing, not the study's, gives the V and J calls here. In all, the sample holds about 120,000 distinct CDR3 sequences, and 80% to 95% of those were seen once. 0.13% to 0.15% of the sample belongs to the ten largest clones.

The paper's findings and limits, for the study overall: The number of individuals in the TCR sequencing and HLA analysis was recognized as being relatively small.

This sequence was found in a human donor in good health. The V and J genes are TRBV4-2 and TRBJ2-2, with no confidently assigned D gene. Material for sequencing was CD4+ T cells from PBMCs. The sequenced DNA: TGTGCCAGCAGCCAAGGTACCCTACTGAACACCGGGGAGCTGTTTTTT. This is translated as CASSQGTLLNTGELFF.